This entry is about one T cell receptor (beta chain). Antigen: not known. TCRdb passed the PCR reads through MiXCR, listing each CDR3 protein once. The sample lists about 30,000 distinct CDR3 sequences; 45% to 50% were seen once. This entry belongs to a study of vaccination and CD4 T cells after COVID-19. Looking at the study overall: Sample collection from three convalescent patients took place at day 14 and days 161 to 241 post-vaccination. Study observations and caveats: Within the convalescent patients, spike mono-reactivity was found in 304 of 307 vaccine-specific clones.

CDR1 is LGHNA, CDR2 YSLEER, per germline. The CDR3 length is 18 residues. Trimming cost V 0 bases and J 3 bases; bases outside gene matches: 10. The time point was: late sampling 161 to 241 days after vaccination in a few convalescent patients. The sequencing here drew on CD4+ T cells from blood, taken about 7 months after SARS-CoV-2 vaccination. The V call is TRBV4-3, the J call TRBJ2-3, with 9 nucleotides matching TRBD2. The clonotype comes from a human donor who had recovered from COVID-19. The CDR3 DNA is TGCGCCAGCAGCCAAGACCTCCTAGCGGGATGGGAGACAGATACGCAGTATTTT. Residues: CASSQDLLAGWETDTQYF.